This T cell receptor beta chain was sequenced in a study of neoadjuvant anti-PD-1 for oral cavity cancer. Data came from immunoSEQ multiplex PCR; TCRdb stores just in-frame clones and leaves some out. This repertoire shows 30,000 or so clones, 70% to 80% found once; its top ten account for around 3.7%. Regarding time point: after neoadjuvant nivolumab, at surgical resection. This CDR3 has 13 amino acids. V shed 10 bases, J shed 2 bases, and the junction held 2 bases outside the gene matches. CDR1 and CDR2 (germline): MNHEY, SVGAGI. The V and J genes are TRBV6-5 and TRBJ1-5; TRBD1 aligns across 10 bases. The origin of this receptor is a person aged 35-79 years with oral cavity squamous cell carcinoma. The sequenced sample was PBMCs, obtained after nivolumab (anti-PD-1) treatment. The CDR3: CATGTGGNQPQHF. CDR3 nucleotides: TGTGCCACCGGGACAGGGGGCAATCAGCCCCAGCATTTT.